This entry is about one TCR beta chain. Its antigen is currently unknown. The source of the sample is a study of blood T cells in healthy people across ages. Study background: Template switching captured about one barcoded beta molecule per two T cells. Findings and limits, study-wide: A roughly linear age-dependent decrease characterized TCR beta diversity per million T cells. There were more naive CD4+ cells and higher diversity in long-lived donors than in aged donors. PBMCs were not sorted, which prevented a conclusive comparison of naive versus antigen-experienced cells.

Deletions cut 4 bases from V and 11 bases from J, with 20 bases between. The CDR3 spans 14 residues. Germline assignment: CDR1 MNHEY and CDR2 SVGAGI. A J-beta primer mix and a sample-barcoded 5' primer were used in a second PCR of about 7 to 12 cycles. From the 5' RACE reads, TCRdb called clonotypes with MiXCR, one entry per CDR3 protein. Of approximately 800,000 distinct CDR3 sequences in the sample, about 62% are singletons; the top ten hold about 27%. The sequenced material came from blood. The sequence came from a man aged 25-45 years in good health. The J gene is TRBJ2-5, the V gene TRBV6-5; maybe TRBD1 (7 bases). CDR3 in amino acids: CASSSRQGLREQYF. For the CDR3, the DNA is TGTGCCAGCAGTTCGAGACAGGGTCTCCGGGAGCAGTACTTC.